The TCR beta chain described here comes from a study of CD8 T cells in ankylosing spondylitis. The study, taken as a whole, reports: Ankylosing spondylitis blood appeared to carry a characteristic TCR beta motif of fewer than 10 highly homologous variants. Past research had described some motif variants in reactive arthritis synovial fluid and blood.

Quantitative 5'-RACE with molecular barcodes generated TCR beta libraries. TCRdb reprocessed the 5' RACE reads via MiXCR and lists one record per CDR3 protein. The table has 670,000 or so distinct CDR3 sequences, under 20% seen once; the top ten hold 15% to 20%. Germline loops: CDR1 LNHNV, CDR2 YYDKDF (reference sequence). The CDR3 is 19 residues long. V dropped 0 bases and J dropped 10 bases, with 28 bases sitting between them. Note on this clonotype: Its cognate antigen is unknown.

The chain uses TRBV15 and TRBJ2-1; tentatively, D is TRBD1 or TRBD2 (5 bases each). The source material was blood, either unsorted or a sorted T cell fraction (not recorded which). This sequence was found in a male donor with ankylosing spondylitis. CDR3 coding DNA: TGTGCCACCAGCAGAGACAACGCCTTTTGGGGGACCCCCCGGAGGGAGCAGTTCTTC. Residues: CATSRDNAFWGTPRREQFF.